Listed below are T cell receptor beta chains from one sample, sequenced in a study of blood T cell repertoires in COVID-19. Assay used: immunoSEQ multiplex PCR; TCRdb lists only in-frame clones, some missing. The table includes approximately 130,000 clones, around three quarters detected once. The sample consisted of peripheral blood. All receptors derive from a human donor in a cohort sampled during active COVID-19. Each CDR3 is given with its conserved first and last residue. D genes are given only for firm matches. Some rows have no size entry. The others give once, few or many, or a class for an expanded clone.

>-|TRBJ2-5|TRBV7-3|-
CASSLILSDGEETQYF
TGTGCCAGCAGCTTAATACTCAGCGACGGGGAAGAGACCCAGTACTTC
>TRBD2|TRBJ2-1|TRBV7-6|-
CASSLAPGGGALNEQFF
TGTGCCAGCAGCTTAGCGCCGGGCGGGGGGGCACTCAATGAGCAGTTCTTC
>-|TRBJ2-5|TRBV27|-
CASSSPIRDSSRETQYF
TGTGCCAGCAGTTCCCCAATCCGGGACTCTTCTCGGGAGACCCAGTACTTC
>-|TRBJ1-3|TRBV20-1|-
CSASTLGPGNTIYF
TGCAGTGCTAGTACCCTAGGTCCGGGAAACACCATATATTTT
>-|TRBJ1-4|TRBV5-1|few
CASAPSGGNEKLFF
TGCGCCAGCGCCCCCTCGGGGGGGAATGAAAAACTGTTTTTT
>-|TRBJ1-1|TRBV5-6|-
CASSRRGTEAFF
TGTGCCAGCAGTAGACGGGGCACTGAAGCTTTCTTT
>-|TRBJ1-1|TRBV4-1|-
CASSQQWERNTEAFF
TGCGCCAGCAGCCAACAATGGGAGAGGAACACTGAAGCTTTCTTT
>-|TRBJ1-1|TRBV10-2|-
CASSESRMNTEAFF
TGCGCCAGCAGTGAGAGCAGGATGAACACTGAAGCTTTCTTT
>-|TRBJ2-5|TRBV14|-
CASSQDSRRGTQYF
TGTGCCAGCAGCCAAGATAGCCGGCGGGGGACCCAGTACTTC
>-|TRBJ1-2|TRBV30|few
CAWLNYGYTF
TGTGCCTGGTTAAACTATGGCTACACCTTC
>-|TRBJ1-6|TRBV18|-
CASSPPHTYNSPLHF
TGTGCCAGCTCACCACCCCACACGTATAATTCACCCCTCCACTTT
>-|TRBJ1-5|TRBV6-5|-
CASRDAGGDQPQHF
TGTGCCAGCAGGGATGCGGGTGGGGATCAGCCCCAGCATTTT
>TRBD2|TRBJ2-3|TRBV5-1|-
CASSSTSGRTDTQYF
TGCGCCAGCAGCTCGACTAGCGGGAGAACAGATACGCAGTATTTT
>TRBD1|TRBJ1-1|TRBV7-9|-
CASSLTGANTEAFF
TGTGCCAGCAGCTTAACAGGGGCGAACACTGAAGCTTTCTTT
>-|TRBJ1-4|TRBV5-4|-
CASSPGGPTTNIEKLFF
TGTGCCAGCAGCCCGGGGGGACCCACGACCAATATTGAAAAACTGTTTTTT
>TRBD1|TRBJ2-7|TRBV6-6|few
CASGRSGTAYEQYF
TGTGCCAGCGGGAGATCCGGGACAGCCTACGAGCAGTACTTC
>-|TRBJ1-6|TRBV5-1|-
CASSLEQGSSPLHF
TGCGCCAGCAGCTTGGAACAGGGATCTTCACCCCTCCACTTT
>-|TRBJ1-5|TRBV12-3/TRBV12-4|few
CASSIQRNQPQHF
TGTGCCAGCAGTATACAGCGCAATCAGCCCCAGCATTTT
>-|TRBJ1-5|TRBV2|-
CASSEVARYSNQPQHF
TGTGCCAGCAGTGAGGTGGCGAGGTATAGCAATCAGCCCCAGCATTTT
>TRBD2|TRBJ2-7|TRBV27|-
CASSLTSGGDYEQYF
TGTGCCAGCAGTTTGACTAGCGGGGGCGACTACGAGCAGTACTTC
>TRBD1|TRBJ1-4|TRBV5-8|-
CASSAPDRVFNEKLFF
TGTGCCAGCAGCGCCCCCGACAGGGTTTTTAATGAAAAACTGTTTTTT
>-|TRBJ2-7|TRBV7-2|-
CASSLGLGGEQYF
TGTGCCAGCAGCTTAGGACTAGGAGGTGAGCAGTACTTC
>TRBD1|TRBJ1-2|TRBV30|-
CAWSPPGQGAYGYTF
TGTGCCTGGAGTCCCCCCGGACAGGGGGCCTATGGCTACACCTTC
>-|TRBJ1-5|TRBV19|-
CASSIVAPRNQPQHF
TGTGCCAGTAGTATAGTGGCACCACGCAATCAGCCCCAGCATTTT
>-|TRBJ2-5|TRBV11-3|-
CASSSSGGRVETQYF
TGTGCCAGCAGCTCTTCCGGGGGGCGAGTGGAGACCCAGTACTTC
>-|TRBJ1-1|TRBV19|-
CASSRTPNTEAFF
TGTGCCAGTAGTCGGACACCTAACACTGAAGCTTTCTTT
>-|TRBJ2-6|TRBV9|-
CASSKYLGRVLSGANVLTF
TGTGCCAGCAGCAAATACTTAGGCCGGGTTTTGTCTGGGGCCAACGTCCTGACTTTC
>TRBD1|TRBJ1-5|TRBV7-9|once
CASSVGTGSNQPQHF
TGTGCCAGCAGCGTAGGGACAGGAAGCAATCAGCCCCAGCATTTT